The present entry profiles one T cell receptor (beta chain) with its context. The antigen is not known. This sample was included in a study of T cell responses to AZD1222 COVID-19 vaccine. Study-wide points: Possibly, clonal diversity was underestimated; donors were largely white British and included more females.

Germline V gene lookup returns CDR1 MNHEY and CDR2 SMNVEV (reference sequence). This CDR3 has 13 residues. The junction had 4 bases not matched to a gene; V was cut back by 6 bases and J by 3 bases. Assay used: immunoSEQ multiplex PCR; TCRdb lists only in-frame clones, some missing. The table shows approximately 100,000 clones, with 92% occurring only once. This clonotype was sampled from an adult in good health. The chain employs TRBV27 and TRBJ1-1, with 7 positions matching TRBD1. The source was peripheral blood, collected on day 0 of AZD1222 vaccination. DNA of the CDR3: TGTGCCAGCAGCTCGACAGGGTACACTGAAGCTTTCTTT. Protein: CASSSTGYTEAFF.